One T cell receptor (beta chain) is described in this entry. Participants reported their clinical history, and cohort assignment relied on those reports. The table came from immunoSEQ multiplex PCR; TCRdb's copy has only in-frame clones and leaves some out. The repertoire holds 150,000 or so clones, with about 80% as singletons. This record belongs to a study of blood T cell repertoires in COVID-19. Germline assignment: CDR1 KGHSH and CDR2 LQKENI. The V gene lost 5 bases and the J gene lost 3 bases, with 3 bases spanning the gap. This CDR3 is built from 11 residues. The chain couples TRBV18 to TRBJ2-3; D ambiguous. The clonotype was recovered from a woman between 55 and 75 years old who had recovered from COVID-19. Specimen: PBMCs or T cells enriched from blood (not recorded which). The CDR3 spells CASSSTDTQYF. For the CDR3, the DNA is TGTGCCAGCTCATCGACAGATACGCAGTATTTT.